This TCR beta chain originates from a study of regulatory T cells in long-lasting Graves disease. The CDR3 runs 12 residues. V was cut by 3 bases and J by 3 bases, with 3 bases left in between. The time point here: persistent/refractory GD, antithyroid drugs over 5 years with positive TRAb. Extracted RNA from PBMCs served as the source of the TCR library. CDR3-region Arm-PCR and iRepertoire HTBI primers produced the TCR beta libraries. TCRdb analysed the multiplex PCR reads with MiXCR anew, one entry per CDR3 protein. The repertoire includes roughly 490,000 distinct CDR3 sequences, roughly 22% of them detected once, and about an eighth sits in the top ten.

The genes are TRBV12-3 or TRBV12-4 and TRBJ1-3; D is unclear. The source is a female donor with Graves disease. This specimen was peripheral blood mononuclear cells (PBMCs), taken when the disease was refractory, from a patient treated with antithyroid drugs. The CDR3 DNA follows: TGTGCCAGCAGTTTTCTTGGAAACACCATATATTTT. It translates to CASSFLGNTIYF.